This T cell receptor (beta chain) was sequenced in a study of beta chain features in type 1 diabetes listed by TCRdb under 2018. For the study in its entirety: Mean age, gender distribution, total cell number and subset yield were not different between patients and healthy donors. A total of 107,917,701 sorted cells were examined across all samples, and RNA yield correlated strongly with the number of cells per subset. In the study, TCRB repertoires of sorted circulating CD4+ T cell subsets from recently diagnosed type 1 diabetes patients were compared with those of matched healthy donors. Whereas all 30 or so donors provided naive and central memory subsets, regulatory and stem cell-like memory subsets were isolated from just 8 patients and roughly 8 healthy donors. On the study overall, not on this receptor specifically: In all four CD4+ subsets, TCRB CDR3 length was moderately but significantly shorter in type 1 diabetes patients. Sequencing cDNA rather than genomic DNA could over-represent highly expressing activated cells, although activation and CD3 levels did not differ between groups. Naive, central memory and regulatory TCRB repertoires appeared to be more similar among patients than among healthy donors. Because the HLA sub-analyses included only small numbers of individuals, any influence of HLA type on TCRB rearrangement was left unresolved. Shorter templates might have been favored by PCR, but patient and control samples were amplified and corrected together, so both groups would have been affected equally by any skew. Patients with type 1 diabetes made fewer insertions and deleted more nucleotides at VDJ recombination sites, implying thymic rearrangement abnormalities.

Each donor gave one peripheral blood draw, roughly 0.11 L on average, collected into heparinised tubes. A BD FACSAria II and a panel including CD45RO, CCR7, CD25, CD127, CD95 and CD27 were used to sort naive, central memory, regulatory and stem cell-like memory CD4+ T cells. Purity was above 95% for every sorted population. Right away, PBMCs were isolated by Lymphoprep density gradient centrifugation and were stained directly, with no culture step. So that batch effects would be minimized, each experiment stained and sorted samples in pairs, pairing one healthy donor with one patient. The entire amount of isolated RNA was reverse transcribed using the High Capacity cDNA Reverse Transcription Kit, so the sequenced TCRB transcripts were expressed ones. Deep immunoSEQ sequencing was performed on naive, central memory and regulatory T cell samples, with an average of approximately 4 million total reads per sample. Sorted cells were lysed in RLT buffer and RNA was extracted with DNase-treated RNeasy Micro or Mini kits, depending on cell number. Each cell subset was processed separately to prevent cross-contamination, with patient and healthy donor samples processed together. Using the immunoSEQ multiplex PCR, TCRB sequences were amplified from cDNA into 87-bp fragments spanning the CDR3 region. Sequencing of the amplicons was done on the Illumina HiSeq platform. The original methods were these. PCR bias was computationally corrected using synthetic template baselines, reads within Hamming distance 2 were collapsed, and singletons that could not be merged were discarded. Reads were aligned to IMGT to assign V, D and J genes, CDR3 length, and insertions or deletions at six rearrangement sites. Within each subset, clonotype counts were normalized to sorted cell number, after which true diversity and Gini coefficients were computed with the tcR R package. Repertoire sharing was quantified using the overlap coefficient calculated on TCRB nucleotide sequences. TCRdb's version of the immuneACCESS table is confined to in-frame rearrangements and falls short of the full clone set. An unresolved V gene accounts for under half of the shortfall where checked; the remainder is of unknown origin. The DNA gave D and trimming, while V, J and clone size come from that table. This sample lists roughly 170,000 clones; approximately 13% were detected once. About 0.66% of the sample rests with the top ten.

CDR1 and CDR2 are drawn from the germline V gene: SQVTM, ANQGSEA. The CDR3 sequence holds 12 residues, the cysteine and phenylalanine included. Only CDR3 DNA is held: 36 bases, read in frame from base 1. V loses 6 bases of germline sequence and J loses 5 bases, and the interval between the two ends is 13 bases. This clone occurred a few times. Its cognate antigen has yet to be identified. Base quality data are lacking; no much larger clone is found one base away. Material: central memory CD4+ T cells from blood. The sequence was obtained from a woman aged 18-35 years in good health. The V gene is TRBV29-1 and the J gene is TRBJ1-1, with a weak D call of TRBD1 (5 bases match). CDR3 loop: CSVPTGRTEAFF. The DNA is as follows: TGCAGCGTACCTACAGGAAGGACTGAAGCTTTCTTT.